The text below deals with one T cell receptor beta chain. Method: immunoSEQ multiplex PCR; TCRdb's copy keeps in-frame clones and lacks some. The sample shows approximately 160,000 clones, roughly nine tenths of them seen only once. This sample was taken from a study of cytomegalovirus exposure and HLA in healthy donors. The sequenced sample was PBMCs. This sequence was found in a woman under 30 in good health and CMV-seropositive.

The CDR3 protein is CASRYTGDAEAFF. Written as DNA, the CDR3 is TGTGCCAGCAGATACACAGGGGACGCTGAAGCTTTCTTT. The chain recombines TRBV5-6 with TRBJ1-1; TRBD1 agrees at 7 bases. Germline loops: CDR1 SGHDT, CDR2 YYEEEE. The V segment lost 5 bases and the J segment 6 bases; nucleotides outside the gene matches: 7. The CDR3 covers 13 residues.